This T cell receptor beta chain was recovered during a study of blood T cell repertoires in COVID-19. Study at large: Some COVID-19 samples were acute and others convalescent; all came from the United States, Italy and Spain. T cells, B-cell-depleted T cells, or PBMCs provided the cDNA or gDNA that served as material.

The CDR3 consists of 16 residues. Trimming took 0 bases from V and 5 from J; bases not matched to a gene: 7. CDR1 SGHNT and CDR2 YYREEE come from the germline V gene (reference sequence). TCRdb's table, derived via immunoSEQ multiplex PCR, lists solely in-frame clones and lacks some. The sample lists about 230,000 clones; over 75% were seen once. Material for sequencing was peripheral blood. The chain links TRBV5-4 to TRBJ2-5; 10 positions agree with TRBD2. The sequence derives from an elderly woman with acute or convalescent COVID-19. CDR3 sequence reads: CASSLEASGGWETQYF. CDR3 coding DNA: TGTGCCAGCAGCTTGGAGGCTAGCGGGGGCTGGGAGACCCAGTACTTC.